This T cell receptor (beta chain) is drawn from a study of sequential checkpoint blockade in melanoma. J was trimmed by 0 bases and V by 5 bases; bases with no gene match: 12. Germline CDR1 reads WSHSY; CDR2 reads SAAADI. This CDR3 is 18 amino acids long. Regarding treatment: randomized to nivolumab then ipilimumab (arm A) or the reverse (arm B). The assay was immunoSEQ multiplex PCR, and TCRdb's table has in-frame clones only and misses some. The sample gives approximately 5,500 clones, approximately 40% of which show up once; roughly 9% is in the top ten. V and J are TRBV10-2 and TRBJ1-2, with 10 bases that match TRBD1. This TCR derives from a human donor with melanoma. The source material was tumor tissue (inferred from file names), sampled from a patient given nivolumab and ipilimumab in sequence. The CDR3 nucleotides are TGCGCCAGCAGTCATCATGACAGGGGGCTTTTAGCTAACTATGGCTACACCTTC. This gives the protein CASSHHDRGLLANYGYTF.